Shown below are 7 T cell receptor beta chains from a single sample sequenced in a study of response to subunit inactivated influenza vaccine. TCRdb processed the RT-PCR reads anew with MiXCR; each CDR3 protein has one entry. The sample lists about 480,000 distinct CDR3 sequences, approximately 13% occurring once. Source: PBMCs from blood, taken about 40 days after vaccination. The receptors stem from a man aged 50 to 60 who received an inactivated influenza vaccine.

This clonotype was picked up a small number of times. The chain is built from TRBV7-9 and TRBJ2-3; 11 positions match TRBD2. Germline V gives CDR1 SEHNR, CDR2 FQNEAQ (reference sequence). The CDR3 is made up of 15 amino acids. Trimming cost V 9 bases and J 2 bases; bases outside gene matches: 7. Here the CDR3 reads CASDGTSGNTDTQYF. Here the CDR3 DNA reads TGTGCCAGTGACGGGACTAGCGGAAACACAGATACGCAGTATTTT.

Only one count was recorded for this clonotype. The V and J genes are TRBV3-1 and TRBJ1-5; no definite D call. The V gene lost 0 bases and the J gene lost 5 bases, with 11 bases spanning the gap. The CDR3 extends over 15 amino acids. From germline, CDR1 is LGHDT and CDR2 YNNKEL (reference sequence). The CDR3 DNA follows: TGTGCCAGCAGCCAAGATTTGGCAGCATATCAGCCCCAGCATTTT. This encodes CASSQDLAAYQPQHF.

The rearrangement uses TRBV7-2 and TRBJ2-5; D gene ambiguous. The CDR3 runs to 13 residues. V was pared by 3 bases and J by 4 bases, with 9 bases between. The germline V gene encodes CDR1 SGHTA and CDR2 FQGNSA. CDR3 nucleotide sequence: TGTGCCAGCAGCTTGGGCCAGATAGAGACCCAGTACTTC. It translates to CASSLGQIETQYF.

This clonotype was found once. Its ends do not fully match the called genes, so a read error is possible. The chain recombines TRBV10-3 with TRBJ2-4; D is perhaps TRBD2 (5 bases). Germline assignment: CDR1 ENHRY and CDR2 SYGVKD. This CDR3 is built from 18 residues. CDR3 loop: CTISPGLVGVGTKNIQYF. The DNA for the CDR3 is TGTACCATCAGCCCGGGATTGGTTGGAGTTGGAACCAAAAACATTCAGTACTTC.

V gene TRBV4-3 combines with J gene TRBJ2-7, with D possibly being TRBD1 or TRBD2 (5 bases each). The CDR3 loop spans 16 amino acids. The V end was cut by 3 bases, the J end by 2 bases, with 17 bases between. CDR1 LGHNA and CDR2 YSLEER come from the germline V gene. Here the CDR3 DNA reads TGCGCCAGCAGCCAGACTAAATTTGGGGCGGCCTACGAGCAGTACTTC. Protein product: CASSQTKFGAAYEQYF.

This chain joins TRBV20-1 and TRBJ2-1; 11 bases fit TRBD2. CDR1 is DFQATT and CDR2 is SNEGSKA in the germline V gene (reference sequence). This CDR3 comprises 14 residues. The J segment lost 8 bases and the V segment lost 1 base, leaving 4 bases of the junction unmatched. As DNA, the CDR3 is TGCAGTGCTAGAGGACTAGCGGGACTCGATGAGCAGTTCTTC. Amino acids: CSARGLAGLDEQFF.

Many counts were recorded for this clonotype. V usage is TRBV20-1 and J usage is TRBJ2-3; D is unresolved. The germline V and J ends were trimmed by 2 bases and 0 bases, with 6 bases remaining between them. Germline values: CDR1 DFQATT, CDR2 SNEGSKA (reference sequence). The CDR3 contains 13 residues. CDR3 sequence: CSARYPSTDTQYF. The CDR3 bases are TGCAGTGCTAGATACCCTAGCACAGATACGCAGTATTTT.